The sequence of this T cell receptor beta chain was determined in a study of CD8 T cells in ankylosing spondylitis. Notes on the study in general: Characteristic of ankylosing spondylitis blood, it appeared, was a TCR beta motif comprising eight highly homologous variants.

This clonotype was seen many times. Its specificity is unknown. A single record per CDR3 protein comes from TCRdb applying MiXCR to the 5' RACE reads. The sample yields around 490,000 distinct CDR3 sequences, approximately 5% seen once. The origin of this receptor is a male donor with ankylosing spondylitis. The sample comprised blood, either unsorted or a sorted T cell fraction (not recorded which).

As DNA, the CDR3 is TGTGCCAGCAGTTTCAAGGGACTAGCGAAGAGGGATATAGCCAAAAACATTCAGTACTTC. This codes for CASSFKGLAKRDIAKNIQYF. This chain joins TRBV28 and TRBJ2-4; 10 bases are a match to TRBD2. The CDR3 spans 20 residues. Germline trimming cut 3 bases from V and 0 bases from J; bases unmatched to any gene: 14. CDR1 and CDR2 (germline): MDHEN, SYDVKM.